This TCR beta chain emerged from a study of blood T cell repertoires in COVID-19. Overall study context: The analysed material was cDNA or gDNA that came from T cells, B-cell-depleted T cells, or PBMCs.

The CDR3 runs 15 residues. Germline V gene lookup returns CDR1 MNHEY and CDR2 SMNVEV (reference sequence). V dropped 2 bases and J dropped 1 base, with 11 bases sitting between them. Using immunoSEQ multiplex PCR, the repertoire was profiled, and TCRdb retains in-frame clones only, with some absent. The sample includes under 200,000 clones, approximately 85% of them seen just once. The chain uses TRBV27 and TRBJ1-1, with a possible D match to TRBD1 (6 bases). The TCR was taken from a woman aged 80 or over with acute or convalescent COVID-19. Sequencing was done on a sample of peripheral blood. Here the CDR3 DNA reads TGTGCCAGCAGTTTAGGGAACAGGGCGAACACTGAAGCTTTCTTT. Residues: CASSLGNRANTEAFF.